Below are 18 T cell receptor beta chains sequenced from a single sample in a study of blood T cell repertoires in COVID-19. Libraries were prepared by immunoSEQ multiplex PCR; TCRdb keeps only in-frame clonotypes and omits some of them. This table holds fewer than 130,000 clones, around 80% found once. Sequenced sample: peripheral blood. These receptors came from a man aged 65-85 years with active or convalescent COVID-19.

This clone has just a few counts. The chain has TRBV5-4 and TRBJ1-1; D gene uncertain. V was cut by 4 bases and J by 0 bases, with 13 bases left in between. Germline V gene data show CDR1 as SGHNT and CDR2 as YYREEE (reference sequence). There are 15 residues in the CDR3. CDR3: CASSRRTGVNTEAFF. DNA for the CDR3: TGTGCCAGCAGCCGGAGGACTGGGGTGAACACTGAAGCTTTCTTT.

The chain has TRBV6-1 and TRBJ1-5, with TRBD1 as a possible D gene (5 bases). Germline CDR1 reads MNHNS; CDR2 reads SASEGT. This CDR3 comprises 13 residues. Trimming shortened V by 3 bases and J by 2 bases, and 5 bases separated the two germline ends. This chain's CDR3 is CASSDRGNQPQHF. DNA of the CDR3: TGTGCCAGCAGTGACAGGGGCAATCAGCCCCAGCATTTT.

The rearrangement uses TRBV28 and TRBJ1-4, with D unclear. Trimming left V 4 bases short and J 8 bases short, with 11 bases between. The CDR3 loop spans 13 amino acids. Per germline, CDR1 MDHEN and CDR2 SYDVKM. Here the CDR3 reads CASSSGREEKLFF. In nucleotides, the CDR3 is TGTGCCAGCAGTTCAGGACGGGAGGAAAAACTGTTTTTT.

In this sample, this clone turned up a few times. CDR3 nucleotides: TGTGCCAGCAGCAACAGGGGGAACTCCTACAATGAGCAGTTCTTC. Translation gives CASSNRGNSYNEQFF. The genes are TRBV6-6 and TRBJ2-1; 8 bases are shared with TRBD1. With 6 bases clipped from V and 0 bases from J, the junction kept 4 bases outside the gene matches. Germline V gene lookup returns CDR1 MNHNY and CDR2 SVGAGI (reference sequence). This CDR3 contains 15 residues.

V is TRBV27 and J is TRBJ2-7; tentative D call: TRBD2 (5 bases). The CDR3 covers 14 residues. Germline CDR1 reads MNHEY; CDR2 reads SMNVEV (reference sequence). The ends were cut back, 4 bases at V and 2 bases at J, with 12 bases in the middle. This chain's CDR3 is CASSSGGGTYEQYF. CDR3 nucleotides: TGTGCCAGCAGTTCTGGAGGCGGAACCTACGAGCAGTACTTC.

In DNA form, the CDR3 reads TGTGCCAGCGAAGCGGGACAGGCGAACACCGGGGAGCTGTTTTTT. Amino acids: CASEAGQANTGELFF. The rearrangement links TRBV2 to TRBJ2-2, with D perhaps matching TRBD1 (8 bases). The CDR3 length is 15 residues. V was trimmed by 8 bases and J by 0 bases, leaving 13 bases between them. The germline CDR1 and CDR2 sequences are SNHLY and FYNNEI.

The genes are TRBV6-6 and TRBJ1-6; D not certain. The CDR3 is 18 amino acids. The ends were cut back, 5 bases at V and 0 bases at J, with 17 bases in the middle. Germline CDR1 reads MNHNY; CDR2 reads SVGAGI (reference sequence). The CDR3 loop reads CASSPSRHPSSYNSPLHF. The CDR3 DNA follows: TGTGCCAGCAGTCCATCCCGACACCCGAGCTCCTATAATTCACCCCTCCACTTT.

The rearrangement joins TRBV28 to TRBJ1-6; the match to TRBD1 covers 9 bases. After removal of 6 bases from V and 8 bases from J, the junction contained 8 bases not matched to a gene. Germline V lookup: CDR1 MDHEN, CDR2 SYDVKM. The CDR3 totals 15 residues. As DNA, the CDR3 is TGTGCCAGCAGCTCACCGGGACAGGGTTATTCACCCCTCCACTTT. As protein: CASSSPGQGYSPLHF.

In this sample, this clone turned up once. The V call is TRBV27, the J call TRBJ2-1; 10 bases agree with TRBD2. CDR3 length: 15 residues. The V segment lost 7 bases and the J segment 5 bases; nucleotides outside the gene matches: 8. Germline loops: CDR1 MNHEY, CDR2 SMNVEV (reference sequence). The CDR3 DNA reads as TGTGCCAGCAACCTAGCGGGGGTCCCGAACAATGAGCAGTTCTTC. It is translated as CASNLAGVPNNEQFF.

The J gene is TRBJ1-3, the V gene TRBV6-1, with TRBD1 identical over 8 bases. Germline CDR1 reads MNHNS; CDR2 reads SASEGT. V lost 4 bases, J lost 0 bases, and 5 bases stayed unmatched. This CDR3 is built from 16 residues. CDR3 nucleotides: TGTGCCAGCAGTGCACTCAGGGGGCCCTCTGGAAACACCATATATTTT. As protein: CASSALRGPSGNTIYF.

The genes are TRBV5-1 and TRBJ2-1; 13 bases map to TRBD2. The CDR3 runs 14 residues. V lost 3 bases to trimming and J lost 9 bases; unmatched junction nucleotides: 3. Germline V gives CDR1 SGHRS, CDR2 YFSETQ. CDR3 region: CASSWTSGSPEQFF. The CDR3 nucleotides are TGCGCCAGCAGCTGGACTAGCGGGAGTCCTGAGCAGTTCTTC.

J is TRBJ1-1 and V is TRBV7-9; 8 bases are a match to TRBD1. The CDR3 is made up of 18 amino acids. The germline V gene encodes CDR1 SEHNR and CDR2 FQNEAQ (reference sequence). V trimming: 1 base; J trimming: 5 bases; junction bases outside the gene matches: 15. CDR3 protein: CASSLVLLSQGAGTEAFF. CDR3 bases: TGTGCCAGCAGCTTAGTCTTATTATCGCAGGGGGCCGGAACTGAAGCTTTCTTT.

The V call is TRBV21-1, the J call TRBJ2-1; whether TRBD2, the table's D call, matches the DNA was not checked. TRBV21-1 is given as a pseudogene. CDR3 size: 14 residues. The CDR3 sequence is CASSKGKSRNEQFF. The CDR3 DNA is TGTGCCAGCAGCAAAGGGAAATCTAGGAATGAGCAGTTCTTC.

The chain links TRBV5-1 to TRBJ2-5; 8 nucleotides agree with TRBD2. Germline V gene sequence: CDR1 SGHRS, CDR2 YFSETQ. V lost 0 bases and J lost 5; bases outside the gene matches: 9. The CDR3 consists of 16 residues. The CDR3 loop reads CASSLALGGAGETQYF. CDR3 sequence (DNA): TGCGCCAGCAGCTTGGCCCTCGGGGGGGCCGGGGAGACCCAGTACTTC. Full variable domain (remainder filled in from reference TRBV5-1 and TRBJ2-5): KAGVTQTPRYLIKTRGQQVTLSCSPISGHRSVSWYQQTPGQGLQFLFEYFSETQRNKGNFPGRFSGRQFSNSRSEMNVSTLELGDSALYLCASSLALGGAGETQYFGPGTRLLVL.

The V call is TRBV6-5, the J call TRBJ1-1; a possible D gene is TRBD1 (5 bases). Germline-derived CDR1 and CDR2 are MNHEY and SVGAGI. The V gene lost 6 bases and the J gene lost 3 bases, with 17 bases spanning the gap. The CDR3 loop spans 15 amino acids. The CDR3 nucleotides read TGTGCCAGCAGAGGAGGGAGGGGAGGGTACACTGAAGCTTTCTTT. It translates to CASRGGRGGYTEAFF.

The chain carries TRBV15 and TRBJ2-7; no clear D gene. Germline loops: CDR1 LNHNV, CDR2 YYDKDF (reference sequence). Between the trimmed V and J ends, which lost 0 bases and 5 bases, there was a span of 5 bases. CDR3 size: 12 residues. CDR3 in amino acids: CATSRDSDEQYF. CDR3 sequence (DNA): TGTGCCACCAGCAGAGATAGTGACGAGCAGTACTTC.

The chain combines TRBV19 with TRBJ2-2, with 10 bases aligning to TRBD1. CDR1 is LNHDA and CDR2 is SQIVND in the germline V gene (reference sequence). CDR3 length: 13 amino acids. V was clipped by 6 bases and J by 5 bases; unmatched bases: 0. CDR3 nucleotide sequence: TGTGCCAGTAGGGGACAGGGGACCGGGGAGCTGTTTTTT. It translates to CASRGQGTGELFF.

The V and J genes are TRBV15 and TRBJ2-3; D possibly corresponds to TRBD1 (6 bases). The CDR3 consists of 17 residues. Germline loops: CDR1 LNHNV, CDR2 YYDKDF (reference sequence). Trimming removed 2 bases at V and 0 bases at J, with 15 bases between. In DNA form, the CDR3 reads TGTGCCACCAGCAGATTTCTAGAGCAGGGGAGCACAGATACGCAGTATTTT. It is translated as CATSRFLEQGSTDTQYF. The entire variable domain, with the rest obtained from reference TRBV15 and TRBJ2-3, is as follows: DAMVIQNPRYQVTQFGKPVTLSCSQTLNHNVMYWYQQKSSQAPKLLFHYYDKDFNNEADTPDNFQSRRPNTSFCFLDIRSPGLGDTAMYLCATSRFLEQGSTDTQYFGPGTRLTVL.